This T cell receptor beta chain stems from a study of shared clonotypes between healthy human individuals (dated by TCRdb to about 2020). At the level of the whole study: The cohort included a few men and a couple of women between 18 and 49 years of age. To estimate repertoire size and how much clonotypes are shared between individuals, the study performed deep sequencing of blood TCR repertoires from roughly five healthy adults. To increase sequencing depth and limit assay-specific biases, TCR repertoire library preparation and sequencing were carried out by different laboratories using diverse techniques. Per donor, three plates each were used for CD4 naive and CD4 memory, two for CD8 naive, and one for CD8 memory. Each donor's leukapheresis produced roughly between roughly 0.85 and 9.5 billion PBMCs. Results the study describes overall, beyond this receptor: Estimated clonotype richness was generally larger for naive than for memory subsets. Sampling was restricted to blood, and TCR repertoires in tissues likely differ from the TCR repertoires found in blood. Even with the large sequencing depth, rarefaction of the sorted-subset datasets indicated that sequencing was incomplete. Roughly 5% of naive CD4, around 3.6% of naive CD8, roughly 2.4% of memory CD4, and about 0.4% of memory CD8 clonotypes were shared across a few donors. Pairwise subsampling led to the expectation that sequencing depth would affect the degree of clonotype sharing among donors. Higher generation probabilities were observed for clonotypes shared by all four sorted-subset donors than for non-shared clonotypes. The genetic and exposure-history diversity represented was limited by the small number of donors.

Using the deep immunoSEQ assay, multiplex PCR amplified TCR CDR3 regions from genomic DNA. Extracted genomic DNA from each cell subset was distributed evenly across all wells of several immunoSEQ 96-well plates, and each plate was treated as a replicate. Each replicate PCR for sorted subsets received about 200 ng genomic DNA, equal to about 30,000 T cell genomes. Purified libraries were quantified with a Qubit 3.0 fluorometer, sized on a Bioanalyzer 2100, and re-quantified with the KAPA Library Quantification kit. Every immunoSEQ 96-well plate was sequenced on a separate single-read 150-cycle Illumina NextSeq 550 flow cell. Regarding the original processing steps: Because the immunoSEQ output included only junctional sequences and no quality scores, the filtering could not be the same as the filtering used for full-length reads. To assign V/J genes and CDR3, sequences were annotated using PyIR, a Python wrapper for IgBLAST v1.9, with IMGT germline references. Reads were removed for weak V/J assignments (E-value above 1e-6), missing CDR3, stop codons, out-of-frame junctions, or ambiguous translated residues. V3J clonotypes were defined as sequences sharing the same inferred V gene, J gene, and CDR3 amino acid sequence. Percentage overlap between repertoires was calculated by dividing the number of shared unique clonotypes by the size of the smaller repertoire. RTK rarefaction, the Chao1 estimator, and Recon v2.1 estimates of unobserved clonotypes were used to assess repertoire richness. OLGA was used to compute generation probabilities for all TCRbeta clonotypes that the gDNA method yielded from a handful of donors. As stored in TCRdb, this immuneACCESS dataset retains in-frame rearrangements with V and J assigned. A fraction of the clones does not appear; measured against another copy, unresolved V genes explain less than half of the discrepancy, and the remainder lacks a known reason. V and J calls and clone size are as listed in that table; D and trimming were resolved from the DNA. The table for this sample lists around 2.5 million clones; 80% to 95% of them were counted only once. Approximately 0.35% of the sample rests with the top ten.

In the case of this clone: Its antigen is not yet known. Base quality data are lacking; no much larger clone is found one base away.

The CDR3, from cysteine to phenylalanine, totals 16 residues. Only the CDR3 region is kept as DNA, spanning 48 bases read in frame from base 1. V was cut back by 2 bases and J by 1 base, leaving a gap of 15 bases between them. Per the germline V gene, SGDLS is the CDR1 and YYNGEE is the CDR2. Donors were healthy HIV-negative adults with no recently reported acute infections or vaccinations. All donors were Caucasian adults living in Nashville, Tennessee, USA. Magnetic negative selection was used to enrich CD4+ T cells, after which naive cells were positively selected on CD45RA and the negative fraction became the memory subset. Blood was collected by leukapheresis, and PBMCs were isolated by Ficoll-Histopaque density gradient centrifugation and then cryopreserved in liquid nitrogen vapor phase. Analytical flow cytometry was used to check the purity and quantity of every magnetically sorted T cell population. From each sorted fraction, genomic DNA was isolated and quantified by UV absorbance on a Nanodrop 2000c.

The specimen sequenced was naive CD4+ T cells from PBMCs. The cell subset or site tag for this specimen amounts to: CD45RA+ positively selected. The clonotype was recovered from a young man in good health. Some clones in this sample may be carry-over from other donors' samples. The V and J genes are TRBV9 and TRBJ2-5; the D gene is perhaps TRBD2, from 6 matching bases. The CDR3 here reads CASSVGFGGTQETQYF. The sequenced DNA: TGTGCCAGCAGCGTCGGTTTTGGCGGGACCCAAGAGACCCAGTACTTC.